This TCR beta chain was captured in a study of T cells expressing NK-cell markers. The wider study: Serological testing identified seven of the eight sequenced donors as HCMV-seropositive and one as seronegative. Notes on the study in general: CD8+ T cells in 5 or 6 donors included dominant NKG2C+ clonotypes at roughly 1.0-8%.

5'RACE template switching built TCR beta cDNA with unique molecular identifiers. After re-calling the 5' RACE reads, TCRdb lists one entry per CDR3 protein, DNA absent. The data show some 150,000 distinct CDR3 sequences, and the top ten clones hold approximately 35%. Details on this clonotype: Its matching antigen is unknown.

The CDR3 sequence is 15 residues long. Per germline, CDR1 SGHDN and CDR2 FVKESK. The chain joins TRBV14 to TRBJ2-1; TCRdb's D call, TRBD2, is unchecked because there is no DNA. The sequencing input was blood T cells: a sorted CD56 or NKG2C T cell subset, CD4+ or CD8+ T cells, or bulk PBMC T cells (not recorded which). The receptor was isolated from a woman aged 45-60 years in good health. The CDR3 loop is CASRHSGLSYNEQFF.